This section outlines one TCR beta chain sequence together with its context. The data stem from a study of control samples from healthy donors and cancer patients. Germline CDR1 LNHDA, CDR2 SQIVND (reference sequence). This CDR3 spans 17 amino acids. After removal of 8 bases from V and 2 bases from J, the junction contained 7 bases not matched to a gene. Sequencing was performed with immunoSEQ multiplex PCR; in TCRdb, only in-frame clones are kept and a portion is missing. This table has some 120,000 clones, 85% to 95% appearing once. This rearrangement joins TRBV19 to TRBJ2-1, with 15 bases identical to TRBD2. This receptor was obtained from a man older than 75 with head and neck cancer. Sequenced sample: PBMCs. CDR3 sequence: CASAGTSGGYPYNEQFF. CDR3 nucleotide sequence: TGTGCCAGTGCCGGGACTAGCGGGGGGTACCCCTACAATGAGCAGTTCTTC. Complete variable domain (other parts from reference TRBV19 and TRBJ2-1): DGGITQSPKYLFRKEGQNVTLSCEQNLNHDAMYWYRQDPGQGLRLIYYSQIVNDFQKGDIAEGYSVSREKKESFPLTVTSAQKNPTAFYLCASAGTSGGYPYNEQFFGPGTRLTVL.